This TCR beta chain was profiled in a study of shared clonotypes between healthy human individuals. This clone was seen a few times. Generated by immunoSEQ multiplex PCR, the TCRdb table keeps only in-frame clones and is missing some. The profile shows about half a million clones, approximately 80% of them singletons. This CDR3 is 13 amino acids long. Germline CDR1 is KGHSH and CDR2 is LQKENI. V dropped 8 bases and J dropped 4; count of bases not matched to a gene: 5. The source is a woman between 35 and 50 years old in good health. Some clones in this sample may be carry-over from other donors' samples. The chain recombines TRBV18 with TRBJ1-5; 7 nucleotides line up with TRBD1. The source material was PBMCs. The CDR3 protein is CASQGQQNQPQHF. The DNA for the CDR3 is TGTGCCAGCCAGGGACAGCAGAATCAGCCCCAGCATTTT.